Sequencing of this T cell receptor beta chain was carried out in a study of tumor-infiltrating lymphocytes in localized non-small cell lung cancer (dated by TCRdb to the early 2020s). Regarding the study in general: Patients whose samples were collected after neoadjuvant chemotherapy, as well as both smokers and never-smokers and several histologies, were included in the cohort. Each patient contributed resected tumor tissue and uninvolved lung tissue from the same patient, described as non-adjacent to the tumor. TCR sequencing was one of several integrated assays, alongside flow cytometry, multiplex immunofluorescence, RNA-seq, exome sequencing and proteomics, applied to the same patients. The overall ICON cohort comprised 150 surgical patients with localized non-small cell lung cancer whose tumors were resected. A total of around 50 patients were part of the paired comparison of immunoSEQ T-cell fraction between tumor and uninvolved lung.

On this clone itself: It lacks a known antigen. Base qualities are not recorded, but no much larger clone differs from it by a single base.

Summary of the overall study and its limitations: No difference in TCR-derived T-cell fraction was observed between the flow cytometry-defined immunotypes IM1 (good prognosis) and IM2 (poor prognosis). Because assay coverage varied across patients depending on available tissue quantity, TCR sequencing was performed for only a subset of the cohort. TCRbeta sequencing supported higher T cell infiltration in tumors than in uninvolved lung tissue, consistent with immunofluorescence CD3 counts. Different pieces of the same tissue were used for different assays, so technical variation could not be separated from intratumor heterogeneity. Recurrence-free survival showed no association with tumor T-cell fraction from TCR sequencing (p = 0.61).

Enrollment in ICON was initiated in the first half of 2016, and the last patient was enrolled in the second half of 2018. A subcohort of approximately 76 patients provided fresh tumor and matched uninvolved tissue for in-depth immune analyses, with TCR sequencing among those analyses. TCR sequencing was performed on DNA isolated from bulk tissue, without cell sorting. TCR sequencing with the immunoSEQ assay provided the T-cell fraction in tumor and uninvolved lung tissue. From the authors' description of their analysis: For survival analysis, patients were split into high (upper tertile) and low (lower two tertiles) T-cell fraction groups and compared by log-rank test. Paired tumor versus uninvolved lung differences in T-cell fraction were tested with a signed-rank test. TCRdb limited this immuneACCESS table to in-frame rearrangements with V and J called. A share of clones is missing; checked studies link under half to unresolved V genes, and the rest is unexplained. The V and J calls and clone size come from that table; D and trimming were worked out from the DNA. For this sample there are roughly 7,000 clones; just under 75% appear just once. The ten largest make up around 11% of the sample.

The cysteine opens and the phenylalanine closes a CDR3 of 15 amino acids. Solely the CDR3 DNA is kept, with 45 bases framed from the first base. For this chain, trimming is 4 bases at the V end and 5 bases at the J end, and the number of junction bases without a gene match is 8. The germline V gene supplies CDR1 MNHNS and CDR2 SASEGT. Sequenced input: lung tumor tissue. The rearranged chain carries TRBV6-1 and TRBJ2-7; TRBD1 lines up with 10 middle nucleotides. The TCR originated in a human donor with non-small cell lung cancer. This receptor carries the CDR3 CASSGWDRGKDEQYF. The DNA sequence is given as TGTGCCAGCAGTGGTTGGGACAGGGGAAAAGACGAGCAGTACTTC.